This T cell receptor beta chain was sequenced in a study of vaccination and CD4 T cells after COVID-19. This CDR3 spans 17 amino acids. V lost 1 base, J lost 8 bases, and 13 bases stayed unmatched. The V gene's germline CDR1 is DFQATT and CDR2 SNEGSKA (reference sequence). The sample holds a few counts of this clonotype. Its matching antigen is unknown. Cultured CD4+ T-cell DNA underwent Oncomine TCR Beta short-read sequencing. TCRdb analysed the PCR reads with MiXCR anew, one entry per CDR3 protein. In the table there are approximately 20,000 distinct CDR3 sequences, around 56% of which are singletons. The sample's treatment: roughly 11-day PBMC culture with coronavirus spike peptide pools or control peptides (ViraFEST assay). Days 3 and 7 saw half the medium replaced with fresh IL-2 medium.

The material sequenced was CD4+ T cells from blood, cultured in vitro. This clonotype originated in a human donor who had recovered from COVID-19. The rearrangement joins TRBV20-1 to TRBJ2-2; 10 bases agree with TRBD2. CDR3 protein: CSARGGRLAGVGGELFF. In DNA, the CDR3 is TGCAGTGCTAGAGGCGGACGCCTAGCGGGAGTGGGGGGGGAGCTGTTTTTT.